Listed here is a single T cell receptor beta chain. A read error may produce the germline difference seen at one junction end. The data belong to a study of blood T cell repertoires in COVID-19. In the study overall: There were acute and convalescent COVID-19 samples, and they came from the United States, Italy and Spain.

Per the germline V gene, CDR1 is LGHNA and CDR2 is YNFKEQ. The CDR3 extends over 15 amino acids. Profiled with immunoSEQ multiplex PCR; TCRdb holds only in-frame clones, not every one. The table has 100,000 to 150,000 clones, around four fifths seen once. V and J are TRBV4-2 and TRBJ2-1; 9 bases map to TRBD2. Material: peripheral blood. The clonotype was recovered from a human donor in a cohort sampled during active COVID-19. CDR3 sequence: CASNQVSSGGNEQFF. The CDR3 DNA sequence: TGTGCCAGCAACCAAGTGAGTAGCGGGGGAAATGAGCAGTTCTTC.